The present T cell receptor beta chain was sequenced within a study of circulating CD8 cells and anti-PD-1 response in melanoma. Study results and caveats: Some patients were treatment-naive; others were previously treated.

TCR libraries were prepared from approximately 15 ng of total RNA with the QIAseq Immune Repertoire TCR panel. MiXCR, applied by TCRdb to the reads, yields one record per CDR3 protein. The table has some 420 distinct CDR3 sequences, around 5.8% seen once. Sorting of live CD3+CD8+TCRalphabeta+ cells by PD-1 and/or TIGIT gave four subsets. This clonotype was seen only a few times. Its antigen is currently unknown. This material consisted of CD8+ T cells from PBMCs, taken at baseline or after one month of anti-PD-1 therapy (not recorded which). The receptor was derived from a human donor with melanoma.

This CDR3 is CAWSVEGEKLFF. The CDR3, as DNA: TGTGCCTGGAGTGTCGAGGGCGAAAAACTGTTTTTT. J is TRBJ1-4 and V is TRBV30; D remains ambiguous. This CDR3 region has 12 residues. Germline V gives CDR1 GTSNPN, CDR2 SVGIG (reference sequence). The ends were cut back, 0 bases at V and 8 bases at J, with 7 bases in the middle.